A single sample gave rise to the 10 T cell receptor beta chains below, sequenced in a study of vaccination effects on CD4 cells after COVID-19. Antigen-specific CD4+ T cells were expanded with viral peptide pools in the ViraFEST assay before sequencing. The culture ran for roughly ten days, and then CD4+ T cells were isolated. Participants completed two doses of the BNT162b2 or mRNA-1273 vaccine. Sequencing was performed with immunoSEQ multiplex PCR; in TCRdb, only in-frame clones are kept and a portion is missing. The sample holds about 60,000 clones; around 82% are singletons and the top ten take roughly 2%. What these receptors recognize is not known. The sequencing used CD4+ T cells from PBMCs cultured with HCoV-OC43 spike peptides, collected after COVID-19 vaccination. Subset noted: HCoV-OC43 spike overlapping peptide pool stimulation. These receptors were collected from a human donor who received a COVID-19 vaccine.

The V call is TRBV19, the J call TRBJ1-6, with TRBD1 identical over 11 bases. The V gene end was trimmed by 4 bases and the J gene end by 9 bases; junction bases not matched to a gene: 5. The CDR3 has 15 amino acids. The germline CDR1 and CDR2 sequences are LNHDA and SQIVND (reference sequence). The CDR3 loop is CASSTAGTGGSPLHF. The CDR3 nucleotides read TGTGCCAGTAGTACCGCCGGGACAGGGGGTTCACCCCTCCACTTT.

V gene TRBV23-1 combines with J gene TRBJ2-7; the match to TRBD1 covers 11 bases. TRBV23-1 is known as an ORF, though its function is uncertain. Trimming cost V 2 bases and J 5 bases; bases outside gene matches: 11. The length of the CDR3 is 17 residues. In DNA form, the CDR3 reads TGCGCCAGCAGTCAAGCCCCGGGACAGGGGGGGATCCACGAGCAGTACGTC. It yields the protein CASSQAPGQGGIHEQYV.

This sequence joins TRBV2 and TRBJ2-4; TRBD1 agrees at 8 bases. Germline V gene sequence: CDR1 SNHLY, CDR2 FYNNEI. J lost 0 bases, V lost 2 bases, and 9 bases had no gene match. This CDR3 contains 18 residues. The CDR3 nucleotides are TGTGCCAGCAGTGAAAGACAGGGGATTGGACTAGCCAAAAACATTCAGTACTTC. This encodes CASSERQGIGLAKNIQYF.

This clone was observed a handful of times. The chain employs TRBV7-2 and TRBJ1-6; D is perhaps TRBD1 (5 bases). Deletions cut 4 bases from V and 12 bases from J, with 13 bases between. There are 13 residues in the CDR3. Germline V gives CDR1 SGHTA, CDR2 FQGNSA. The CDR3 DNA reads TGTGCCAGCAGCTATGGGCAGGGTAAACCCCTCCACTTT. Its translation is CASSYGQGKPLHF.

The chain is built from TRBV12-3 or TRBV12-4 and TRBJ2-7, with D possibly being TRBD1 (5 bases). The CDR3 spans 13 residues. Between the trimmed V and J ends, which lost 1 base and 7 bases, there was a span of 11 bases. The CDR3: CASSLVGAREQYV. The CDR3 nucleotides read TGTGCCAGCAGTTTAGTTGGGGCTAGGGAGCAGTACGTC.

The V and J genes are TRBV3-1 (or the pseudogene TRBV3-2) and TRBJ1-5; TRBD1 aligns across 8 bases. This CDR3 region has 15 residues. From germline, CDR1 is LGHDT and CDR2 YNNKEL (reference sequence). Unmatched junction bases numbered 7, after V lost 3 bases and J lost 6 bases. As DNA, the CDR3 is TGTGCCAGCAGCCATACGACAGGGGTGGGTCAGCCCCAGCATTTT. Protein sequence: CASSHTTGVGQPQHF.

The chain joins TRBV18 to TRBJ2-2; possibly TRBD2 for D (5 bases). The germline gives CDR1 KGHSH, CDR2 LQKENI. The CDR3 sequence is 14 residues long. V shed 3 bases and J shed 4 bases, with 9 bases lying between them. Written as DNA, the CDR3 is TGTGCCAGCTCACCCGGACTGACCACCGGGGAGCTGTTTTTT. It specifies CASSPGLTTGELFF.

This clone was observed once. This chain links TRBV29-1 with TRBJ2-3; no reliable D call. CDR1 is SQVTM, CDR2 ANQGSEA, per germline. The CDR3 spans 14 residues. V was trimmed by 1 base and J by 1 base, leaving 9 bases between them. CDR3 sequence (DNA): TGCAGCGTTGAAGCGGCCCAGGGCACAGATACGCAGTATTTT. The encoded protein is CSVEAAQGTDTQYF.

The genes are TRBV3-1 (or the pseudogene TRBV3-2) and TRBJ2-1; D is ambiguous. From germline, CDR1 is LGHDT and CDR2 YNNKEL (reference sequence). Trimming took 6 bases from V and 0 from J, leaving 6 bases between them. This CDR3 region has 13 residues. CDR3: CASRRSSYNEQFF. The CDR3 bases are TGTGCCAGCAGACGGAGCTCCTACAATGAGCAGTTCTTC.

The chain combines TRBV5-1 with TRBJ2-5; 8 positions agree with TRBD2. V trimming: 0 bases; J trimming: 5 bases; junction bases outside the gene matches: 6. The CDR3 sequence is 15 residues long. Germline assignment: CDR1 SGHRS and CDR2 YFSETQ. The CDR3 sequence is CASSLARGGRETQYF. CDR3 sequence (DNA): TGCGCCAGCAGCTTGGCACGGGGGGGCCGGGAGACCCAGTACTTC.